This T cell receptor (beta chain) was sequenced during a study of cytomegalovirus exposure and HLA in healthy donors. V gave up 4 bases and J gave up 4 bases; unmatched junction bases: 11. The CDR3 consists of 16 residues. Per germline, CDR1 SGHRS and CDR2 YFSETQ. In the case of this clone: The antigen remains unidentified.

The study's findings and limits: The authors later linked a missense DCLRE1C variant to TCR beta V- and J-gene trimming. Researchers left out some V segments, among them TRBV6-2 and TRBV6-3, as indistinguishable. The Asian-associated ancestry cluster reportedly had fewer N-insertions than the roughly 720-donor mean in a later analysis.

Primers: 60 Vbeta forward and 13 Jbeta reverse. Method: immunoSEQ multiplex PCR; TCRdb's copy keeps in-frame clones and lacks some. The table has 130,000 or so clones, around 80% seen once. The source material was PBMCs. The receptor comes from a man aged 30-40 years in good health and CMV-seronegative. The rearrangement links TRBV5-1 to TRBJ2-1, with 7 nucleotides matching TRBD2. The CDR3 nucleotides read TGCGCCAGCAGCCCACGTGGTACTAGCGAGTACAATGAGCAGTTCTTC. Translated, it gives CASSPRGTSEYNEQFF.